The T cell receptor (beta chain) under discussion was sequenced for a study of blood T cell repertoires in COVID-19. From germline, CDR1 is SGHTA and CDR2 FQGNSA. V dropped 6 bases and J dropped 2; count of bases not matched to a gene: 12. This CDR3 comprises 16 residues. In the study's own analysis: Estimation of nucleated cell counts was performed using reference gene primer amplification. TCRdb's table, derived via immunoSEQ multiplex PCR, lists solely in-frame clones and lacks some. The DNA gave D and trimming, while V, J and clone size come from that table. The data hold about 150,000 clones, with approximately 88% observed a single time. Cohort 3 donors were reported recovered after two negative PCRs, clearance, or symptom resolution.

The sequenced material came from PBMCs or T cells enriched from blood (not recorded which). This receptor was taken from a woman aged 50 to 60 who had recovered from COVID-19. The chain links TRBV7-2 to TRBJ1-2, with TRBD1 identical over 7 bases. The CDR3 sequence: CASSLSPGGANYGYTF. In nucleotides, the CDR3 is TGTGCCAGCAGTCTATCCCCAGGGGGAGCGAACTATGGCTACACCTTC.